Each of the 18 T cell receptor beta chains below was sequenced from the same sample in a study of blood T cell repertoires in COVID-19. Profiled with immunoSEQ multiplex PCR; TCRdb holds only in-frame clones, not every one. In the table there are 300,000 to 450,000 clones, around 87% of which are singletons. Specimen: PBMCs or T cells enriched from blood (not recorded which). The receptor source for this set is a young man who had recovered from COVID-19.

The V gene is TRBV11-2, the J gene TRBJ1-2; D might be TRBD1 (5 bases). Germline CDR1 and CDR2: SGHAT and FQNNGV. V lost 5 bases to trimming and J lost 4 bases, with 14 bases between them. The CDR3 is made up of 14 amino acids. DNA for the CDR3: TGTGCCAGCAGCGCCGGGACTGACCTCTATGGCTACACCTTC. Residues: CASSAGTDLYGYTF.

The CDR3 nucleotides are TGTGCCAGCAGTACGACAGATCAGCCCCAGCATTTT. This gives the protein CASSTTDQPQHF. The chain recombines TRBV6-5 with TRBJ1-5, with D possibly matching TRBD1 (5 bases). CDR1 is MNHEY and CDR2 is SVGAGI in the germline V gene. This CDR3 has 12 amino acids. With 5 bases removed from V and 5 bases from J, the gap between germline ends came to 7 bases.

CDR3 sequence reads: CASSQGQLNQPQHF. The CDR3 DNA sequence: TGCGCCAGCAGCCAGGGACAGCTCAATCAGCCCCAGCATTTT. V and J are TRBV4-1 and TRBJ1-5, with 7 positions matching TRBD1. Trimming at V came to 3 bases and at J to 3 bases, leaving 2 bases not matched to a gene. This CDR3 is built from 14 residues. The V gene's germline CDR1 is MGHRA and CDR2 YSYEKL.

V and J are TRBV5-4 and TRBJ2-2; 8 nucleotides line up with TRBD2. The length of the CDR3 is 16 residues. Trimming at V came to 1 base and at J to 0 bases, leaving 2 bases not matched to a gene. Germline V lookup: CDR1 SGHNT, CDR2 YYREEE (reference sequence). The CDR3 DNA follows: TGTGCCAGCAGCTTGCTCGGGGGGGCGAACACCGGGGAGCTGTTTTTT. It yields the protein CASSLLGGANTGELFF.

There are a few counts of this clone. The rearrangement joins TRBV7-9 to TRBJ1-5; tentatively, D is TRBD1 (5 bases). Germline CDR1 is SEHNR and CDR2 is FQNEAQ (reference sequence). This CDR3 is built from 15 residues. Trimming took off 1 base at V and 4 bases at J, with 11 bases between the two ends. The CDR3 DNA is TGTGCCAGCAGCTTAGAAGGGACTGGGAATCAGCCCCAGCATTTT. Its translation is CASSLEGTGNQPQHF.

The J gene is TRBJ2-7, the V gene TRBV4-1, with 7 nucleotides matching TRBD1. V shed 4 bases and J 2 bases; nucleotides not matched to a gene: 2. Germline lookup yields CDR1 MGHRA and CDR2 YSYEKL. The CDR3 runs to 13 residues. The CDR3 loop reads CASSRGTAYEQYF. The CDR3 DNA is TGCGCCAGCAGCCGTGGGACAGCCTACGAGCAGTACTTC.

The CDR3 sequence: CSDYRGRGYTF. CDR3 coding DNA: TGCAGCGACTACAGGGGGCGAGGCTACACCTTC. The gene calls are TRBV29-1 and TRBJ1-2; 9 nucleotides line up with TRBD1. The CDR3 is 11 residues long. Germline trimming cut 7 bases from V and 8 bases from J; bases unmatched to any gene: 5. Germline lookup yields CDR1 SQVTM and CDR2 ANQGSEA.

This clone was detected only once. CDR3 residues: CASSQEGGASGNTIYF. CDR3 sequence (DNA): TGTGCCAGCAGCCAAGAGGGGGGGGCTTCTGGAAACACCATATATTTT. The rearrangement joins TRBV4-2 to TRBJ1-3, with D tentatively TRBD1 (6 bases). This CDR3 has 16 amino acids. CDR1 is LGHNA, CDR2 YNFKEQ, per germline. The V end was cut by 0 bases, the J end by 1 base, with 10 bases between.

V and J are TRBV29-1 and TRBJ1-2; D uncertain. CDR3 length equals 12 residues. The V end lost 0 bases, the J end lost 5 bases, and 7 bases lay between the germline ends. Germline-derived CDR1 and CDR2 are SQVTM and ANQGSEA. The CDR3 is CSVEDRMYGYTF. As DNA, the CDR3 is TGCAGCGTTGAAGACAGGATGTATGGCTACACCTTC.

This rearrangement joins TRBV5-4 to TRBJ1-6; D is ambiguous. The germline V gene encodes CDR1 SGHNT and CDR2 YYREEE (reference sequence). This CDR3 is built from 13 residues. Trimming shortened V by 3 bases and J by 8 bases, and 9 bases separated the two germline ends. The CDR3 DNA reads TGTGCCAGCAGCTCGGACTGGGATTCACCCCTCCACTTT. Protein: CASSSDWDSPLHF.

The V and J genes are TRBV19 and TRBJ1-5; TRBD1 might be the D (5 bases). The germline CDR1 and CDR2 sequences are LNHDA and SQIVND (reference sequence). This CDR3 has 14 amino acids. Between the trimmed V and J ends, which lost 11 bases and 8 bases, there was a span of 22 bases. The CDR3 loop is CAGGRLGDFEPQHF. The CDR3 bases are TGTGCCGGCGGGAGACTTGGGGACTTTGAGCCCCAGCATTTT.

The chain combines TRBV4-1 with TRBJ1-2; no firm D call. Germline V gene sequence: CDR1 MGHRA, CDR2 YSYEKL. Trimming pared 6 bases from V and 4 bases from J, leaving 21 bases between. The length of the CDR3 is 16 residues. CDR3 in amino acids: CASRPLILSRGYGYTF. The CDR3 region has the DNA TGCGCCAGCAGACCGCTCATCCTTTCACGAGGCTATGGCTACACCTTC.

A single count supports this clone. The chain links TRBV18 to TRBJ1-1; D call uncertain. Germline lookup yields CDR1 KGHSH and CDR2 LQKENI. V lost 3 bases and J lost 3, with 5 bases in between. The CDR3 covers 12 residues. CDR3 in amino acids: CASSPRYTEAFF. The CDR3 DNA reads TGTGCCAGCTCACCCAGATACACTGAAGCTTTCTTT.

J is TRBJ1-1 and V is TRBV7-9, with TRBD1 matching 8 bases. Germline V gene data show CDR1 as SEHNR and CDR2 as FQNEAQ (reference sequence). CDR3 length equals 14 residues. Unmatched junction bases numbered 5, after V lost 5 bases and J lost 3 bases. The CDR3 sequence: CASSGQGRDTEAFF. The CDR3 DNA reads TGTGCCAGCAGCGGACAGGGTAGGGACACTGAAGCTTTCTTT.

The chain couples TRBV10-3 to TRBJ2-1; TRBD2 matches at 11 bases. The length of the CDR3 is 16 residues. Looked up from germline, CDR1 is ENHRY and CDR2 is SYGVKD. Trimming took 3 bases from V and 6 from J; bases not matched to a gene: 7. The CDR3 protein is CAISEPSGGTVNEQFF. The DNA of the CDR3 is TGTGCCATCAGTGAACCTAGCGGGGGGACTGTCAATGAGCAGTTCTTC.

The chain recombines TRBV18 with TRBJ1-5, with 9 nucleotides matching TRBD1. The junction had 3 bases not matched to a gene; V was cut back by 2 bases and J by 4 bases. CDR3 length: 15 residues. Germline CDR1 and CDR2: KGHSH and LQKENI. The CDR3 nucleotides read TGTGCCAGCTCACCAACCGGGACAGGGAATCAGCCCCAGCATTTT. Its translation: CASSPTGTGNQPQHF.

The gene calls are TRBV14 and TRBJ2-3; weak D call: TRBD2 (7 bases). CDR3 size: 15 residues. CDR1 SGHDN and CDR2 FVKESK come from the germline V gene. The ends were cut back, 1 base at V and 6 bases at J, with 14 bases in the middle. The CDR3 reads CASSQGGGILDTQYF. In DNA form, the CDR3 reads TGTGCCAGCAGCCAAGGGGGGGGCATTTTGGATACGCAGTATTTT.

The V and J genes are TRBV7-9 and TRBJ2-3; TRBD1 aligns across 9 bases. V dropped 5 bases and J dropped 4; count of bases not matched to a gene: 7. This CDR3 region has 15 residues. Germline CDR1 is SEHNR and CDR2 is FQNEAQ (reference sequence). CDR3 bases: TGTGCCAGCAGCCGGGGACAGGGTGGGGCAGATACGCAGTATTTT. Protein product: CASSRGQGGADTQYF. Drawing the rest from reference TRBV7-9 and TRBJ2-3, the complete variable domain is DTGVSQNPRHKITKRGQNVTFRCDPISEHNRLYWYRQTLGQGPEFLTYFQNEAQLEKSRLLSDRFSAERPKGSFSTLEIQRTEQGDSAMYLCASSRGQGGADTQYFGPGTRLTVL.